This TCR beta chain emerged from a study of STAT3 mutations in large granular lymphocyte leukemia. Study-wide background: More than half of T-LGLL patients received immunosuppressive therapy. Overall study results and limits: Some patients had dominant TCR clones larger than their STAT3 mutant burden. Every T-cell large granular lymphocyte leukemia patient had at least one immunodominant TCR beta clonotype.

Data came from immunoSEQ multiplex PCR; TCRdb stores just in-frame clones and leaves some out. In the table there are about 4,300 clones, about 66% of which are singletons. Worth noting for this clone: As yet, its antigen is unknown.

The CDR3 contains 13 residues. The V end lost 0 bases, the J end lost 3 bases, and 9 bases lay between the germline ends. The germline gives CDR1 SQVTM, CDR2 ANQGSEA. Sequencing was carried out using PBMCs. This TCR derives from a human donor with T large granular lymphocyte leukemia. Some clones in this sample may be carry-over from other donors' samples. The rearrangement uses TRBV29-1 and TRBJ2-7; D not certain. The CDR3 is CSVEDINYYEQYF. The CDR3 DNA is TGCAGCGTTGAAGACATAAATTACTACGAGCAGTACTTC.